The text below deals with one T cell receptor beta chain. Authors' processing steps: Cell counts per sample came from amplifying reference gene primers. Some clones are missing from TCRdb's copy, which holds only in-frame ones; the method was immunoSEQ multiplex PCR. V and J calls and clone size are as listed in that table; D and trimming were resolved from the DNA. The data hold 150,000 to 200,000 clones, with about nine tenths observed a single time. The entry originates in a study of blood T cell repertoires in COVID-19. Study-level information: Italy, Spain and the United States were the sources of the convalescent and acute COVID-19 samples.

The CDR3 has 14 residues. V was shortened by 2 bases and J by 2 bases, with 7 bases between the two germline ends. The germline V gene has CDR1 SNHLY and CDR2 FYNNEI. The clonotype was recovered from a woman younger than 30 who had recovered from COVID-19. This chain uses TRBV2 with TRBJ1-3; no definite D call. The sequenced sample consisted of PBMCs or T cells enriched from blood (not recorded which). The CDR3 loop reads CASSELAAGNTIYF. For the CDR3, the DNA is TGTGCCAGCAGTGAACTGGCGGCTGGAAACACCATATATTTT.